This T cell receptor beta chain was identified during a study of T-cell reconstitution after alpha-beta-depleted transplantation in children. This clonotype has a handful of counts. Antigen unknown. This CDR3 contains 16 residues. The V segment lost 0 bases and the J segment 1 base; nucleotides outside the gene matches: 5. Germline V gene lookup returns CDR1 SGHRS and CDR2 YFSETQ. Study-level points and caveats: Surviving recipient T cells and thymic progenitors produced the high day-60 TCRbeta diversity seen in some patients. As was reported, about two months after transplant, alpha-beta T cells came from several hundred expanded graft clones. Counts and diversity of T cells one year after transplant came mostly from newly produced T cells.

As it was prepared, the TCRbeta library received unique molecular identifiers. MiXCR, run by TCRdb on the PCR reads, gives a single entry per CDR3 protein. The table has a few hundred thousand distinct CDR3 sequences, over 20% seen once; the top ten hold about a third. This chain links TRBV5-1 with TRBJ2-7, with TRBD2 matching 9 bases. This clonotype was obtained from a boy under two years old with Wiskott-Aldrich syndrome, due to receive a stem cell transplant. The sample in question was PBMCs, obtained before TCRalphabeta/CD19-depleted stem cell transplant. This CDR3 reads CASSLGAAGGSYEQYF. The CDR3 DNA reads TGCGCCAGCAGCTTGGGGGCTGCGGGGGGGTCCTACGAGCAGTACTTC.